The clone carrying this T cell receptor beta chain has at least ten counts. The CDR3 is 12 amino acids. Germline CDR1 and CDR2: LNHNV and YYDKDF (reference sequence). The V and J ends lost 1 base and 6 bases respectively, with 3 bases between them. TCRdb reprocessed the RT-PCR reads with MiXCR, giving one entry per CDR3 protein. The sample consists of 550,000 to 750,000 distinct CDR3 sequences, approximately 15% of them appearing once. The rearrangement links TRBV15 to TRBJ2-2; D remains unclear. Sequenced: memory CD4+ T cells from blood. This receptor was taken from a female donor in good health, serving as a healthy control. CDR3 nucleotides: TGTGCCACCAGCAGAGTTTCCGGGGAGCTGTTTTTT. This translates into CATSRVSGELFF.